This passage covers 3 T cell receptor beta chains from one sample sequenced in a study of T cells after yellow fever vaccination. TCRdb re-called the 5' RACE reads through MiXCR, storing one row per CDR3 protein. Of over 100,000 distinct CDR3 sequences listed, 6.5% to 9% are singletons. The material sequenced was CD8+ T cells sorted from PBMCs, taken 45 days after the yellow fever booster vaccination. The receptors here all came from a young man who received the YFV17D yellow fever vaccine.

In this sample, this clonotype turned up once. This may come from a read error, since a much larger clone is one base off. The rearrangement uses TRBV22-1 and TRBJ2-5; TRBD2 is the table's D call and was not checked against the DNA. TRBV22-1 is a documented pseudogene. There are 17 residues in the CDR3. The CDR3 sequence: CANSPRLAEYIQETQYF. CDR3 in DNA: TGTGCCAACAGTCCCCGTTTAGCGGAATACATCCAAGAGACCCAGTACTTC.

This clonotype has at least ten counts. The V gene is TRBV5-1, the J gene TRBJ2-7; no clear D gene. The germline V and J ends were trimmed by 0 bases and 3 bases, with 10 bases remaining between them. Per germline, CDR1 SGHRS and CDR2 YFSETQ. This CDR3 comprises 14 residues. The CDR3 here is CASSLEAGHYEQYF. The CDR3 DNA is TGCGCCAGCAGCTTGGAGGCAGGCCACTACGAGCAGTACTTC.

This clonotype was counted a few times. This chain links TRBV10-3 with TRBJ2-1; 9 bases are a match to TRBD2. CDR1 ENHRY and CDR2 SYGVKD come from the germline V gene. The CDR3 consists of 15 residues. The ends lost 3 bases at V and 10 bases at J; junction bases unmatched: 10. The CDR3, as DNA: TGTGCCATCAGTGATCAGACTAGCGGCATGCAGGAGCAGTTCTTC. It is translated as CAISDQTSGMQEQFF.